One and the same sample provided the 30 T cell receptor beta chains below, sequenced in a study of T-cell memory formation after mild COVID-19. TCRdb reprocessed the 5' RACE reads with MiXCR, giving one entry per CDR3 protein. The repertoire holds about 390,000 distinct CDR3 sequences, approximately 15% seen once, with 20% to 25% in the top ten. The sample comprised PBMCs or a T cell subset sorted from them (not recorded which). The receptors shown here come from a man aged 18 to 30 who had mild COVID-19 (a few samples of this study predate the infection). Cell type and time point are not known.

The rearrangement joins TRBV4-1 to TRBJ1-2, with D possibly being TRBD1 (6 bases). The germline V and J ends were trimmed by 1 base and 3 bases, with 15 bases remaining between them. Germline V lookup: CDR1 MGHRA, CDR2 YSYEKL. The length of the CDR3 is 16 residues. The CDR3 loop reads CASSQALQGLDYGYTF. In nucleotides, the CDR3 is TGCGCCAGCAGCCAAGCATTACAGGGTTTAGACTATGGCTACACCTTC.

V gene TRBV5-1 combines with J gene TRBJ2-5; TRBD2 matches 7 bases. The CDR3 length is 14 residues. Per the germline V gene, CDR1 is SGHRS and CDR2 is YFSETQ. J was trimmed by 5 bases and V by 4 bases; bases with no gene match: 8. The CDR3, as DNA: TGCGCCAGCAGCCCTTGGACTAGATCGGAGACCCAGTACTTC. Translating gives CASSPWTRSETQYF.

The rearrangement links TRBV2 to TRBJ1-2; D ambiguous. From germline, CDR1 is SNHLY and CDR2 FYNNEI. CDR3 length equals 13 residues. V dropped 4 bases and J dropped 8 bases, with 14 bases sitting between them. CDR3 residues: CASSVNVPAGYTF. CDR3 coding DNA: TGTGCCAGCAGTGTAAATGTTCCGGCGGGCTACACCTTC.

The V call is TRBV23-1, the J call TRBJ1-1; tentatively, D is TRBD1 (5 bases). TRBV23-1 is sorted into the ORF group, with uncertain function. This CDR3 has 15 amino acids. V dropped 2 bases and J dropped 6 bases, with 16 bases sitting between them. The CDR3 is CASSQPDTGNAEAFF. DNA for the CDR3: TGCGCCAGCAGTCAACCGGACACGGGAAACGCTGAAGCTTTCTTT.

This clonotype occurred a few times. The V gene is TRBV4-3, the J gene TRBJ1-6; a possible D gene is TRBD1 (5 bases). The CDR3 loop spans 14 amino acids. Germline-derived CDR1 and CDR2 are LGHNA and YSLEER. V lost 1 base and J lost 8, with 9 bases in between. Written as DNA, the CDR3 is TGCGCCAGCAGCCAAGTTCAAGGGGATTCACCCCTCCACTTT. Residues: CASSQVQGDSPLHF.

This clonotype has more than one count but fewer than ten. The chain is built from TRBV23-1 and TRBJ2-7; TRBD2 matches 12 bases. TRBV23-1 is an ORF for which the function is uncertain. With V trimmed by 2 bases and J by 4 bases, 18 bases remained unmatched. The CDR3 covers 20 residues. CDR3 bases: TGCGCCAGCAGTCAACGCCCGGGACAGAGAGCTAGCGGGGGGGTTTACGAGCAGTACGTC. It translates to CASSQRPGQRASGGVYEQYV.

This clonotype was counted only a few times. The chain combines TRBV28 with TRBJ2-7; TRBD1 agrees at 11 bases. In germline, CDR1 is MDHEN, CDR2 SYDVKM. J gave up 3 bases and V 7 bases, and 11 bases lay outside the gene matches. The CDR3 length is 16 residues. The CDR3 nucleotides read TGTGCCAGCAATCGCCCAGGACAGGGGGCATTCTACGAGCAGTACGTC. Protein product: CASNRPGQGAFYEQYV.

V and J are TRBV5-1 and TRBJ2-7; D is perhaps TRBD1 (5 bases). Germline V CDR1 and CDR2: SGHRS, YFSETQ. Trimming removed 1 base from V and 2 bases from J, with 13 bases in between. CDR3 length: 15 residues. The CDR3 spells CASSLMPGITYEQYV. The CDR3 bases are TGCGCCAGCAGCTTGATGCCAGGGATCACCTACGAGCAGTACGTC.

The chain carries TRBV24-1 and TRBJ1-5; D not resolved. CDR1 and CDR2 from the germline V gene are KGHDR and SFDVKD. Trimming left V 0 bases short and J 6 bases short, with 17 bases between. This CDR3 contains 17 residues. The CDR3 DNA follows: TGTGCCACCAGTGATTTGAAGGGTGTACCCACAGTTCAGCCCCAGCATTTT. It encodes CATSDLKGVPTVQPQHF.

This clonotype was picked up a small number of times. The chain is built from TRBV6-5 and TRBJ2-5; tentatively, D is TRBD1 or TRBD2 (5 bases each). V was pared by 0 bases and J by 1 base, with 12 bases between. From germline, CDR1 is MNHEY and CDR2 SVGAGI. CDR3 length equals 16 residues. The CDR3 DNA sequence: TGTGCCAGCAGTTACTCTCACGGGACGGTCCAAGAGACCCAGTACTTC. It codes for CASSYSHGTVQETQYF.

This clonotype was seen a few times. V gene TRBV7-2 combines with J gene TRBJ1-2; 9 positions agree with TRBD1. The J segment lost 2 bases and the V segment lost 3 bases, leaving 13 bases of the junction unmatched. The germline V gene has CDR1 SGHTA and CDR2 FQGNSA. The CDR3 loop spans 18 amino acids. The DNA of the CDR3 is TGTGCCAGCAGCTTGGCCCGTATACAGGGGGCGCAAAACTATGGCTACACCTTC. The encoded protein is CASSLARIQGAQNYGYTF.

This clonotype was counted at least ten times. The rearrangement links TRBV2 to TRBJ2-5; D not resolved. There are 13 residues in the CDR3. Per the germline V gene, CDR1 is SNHLY and CDR2 is FYNNEI. V was pared by 3 bases and J by 1 base, with 6 bases between. DNA for the CDR3: TGTGCCAGCAGTGACGTGGGCCAAGAGACCCAGTACTTC. Its translation is CASSDVGQETQYF.

This clonotype was seen only a few times. CDR3 loop: CASSPRDRKETQYF. CDR3 sequence (DNA): TGCGCCAGCAGCCCCCGGGACAGGAAGGAGACCCAGTACTTC. The chain has TRBV4-1 and TRBJ2-5, with 8 nucleotides matching TRBD1. CDR3 size: 14 residues. Germline V CDR1 and CDR2: MGHRA, YSYEKL. The J segment lost 5 bases and the V segment lost 4 bases, leaving 6 bases of the junction unmatched.

The table lists this clonotype with a few counts. The chain has TRBV11-2 and TRBJ1-2; 9 bases are a match to TRBD1. V was pared by 5 bases and J by 6 bases, with 16 bases of the junction left unmatched. The CDR3 totals 17 residues. Looked up from germline, CDR1 is SGHAT and CDR2 is FQNNGV. The chain's CDR3 is CASSPKLRGQGWHGYTF. In nucleotides, the CDR3 is TGTGCCAGCAGCCCGAAGTTGCGGGGACAGGGATGGCATGGCTACACCTTC.

The chain joins TRBV15 to TRBJ1-4, with a possible D match to TRBD1 (5 bases). Between the trimmed V and J ends, which lost 6 bases and 0 bases, there was a span of 11 bases. The CDR3 runs to 15 residues. In germline, CDR1 is LNHNV, CDR2 YYDKDF (reference sequence). The CDR3 DNA is TGTGCCACCAGAAACAGGCTCGCAACTAATGAAAAACTGTTTTTT. Its translation: CATRNRLATNEKLFF.

This clonotype has only a few counts. The chain employs TRBV7-9 and TRBJ2-1; 9 bases are shared with TRBD1. The CDR3 is made up of 15 amino acids. V dropped 6 bases and J dropped 7; count of bases not matched to a gene: 10. Germline values: CDR1 SEHNR, CDR2 FQNEAQ (reference sequence). In DNA form, the CDR3 reads TGTGCCAGCAGAAGAGTGGGACAGGGCGTGAATGAGCAGTTCTTC. Protein: CASRRVGQGVNEQFF. Based on the CDR3 plus reference TRBV7-9 and TRBJ2-1, the full variable domain is DTGVSQNPRHKITKRGQNVTFRCDPISEHNRLYWYRQTLGQGPEFLTYFQNEAQLEKSRLLSDRFSAERPKGSFSTLEIQRTEQGDSAMYLCASRRVGQGVNEQFFGPGTRLTVL.

The chain carries TRBV30 and TRBJ2-7; D is ambiguous. Germline V gene sequence: CDR1 GTSNPN, CDR2 SVGIG (reference sequence). V was shortened by 5 bases and J by 2 bases, with 16 bases between the two germline ends. The CDR3 consists of 14 residues. The CDR3 DNA is TGTGCCTGGGCTGGGGTGATCGGAACCTACGAGCAGTACTTC. Translated: CAWAGVIGTYEQYF.

This sequence joins TRBV7-2 and TRBJ2-5; no clear D gene. This CDR3 has 15 amino acids. CDR1 SGHTA and CDR2 FQGNSA come from the germline V gene. Deletions cut 2 bases from V and 2 bases from J, with 12 bases between. CDR3 bases: TGTGCCAGCAGCTTATTAACAAACCTTCAAGAGACCCAGTACTTC. It specifies CASSLLTNLQETQYF. Drawing the rest from reference TRBV7-2 and TRBJ2-5, the complete variable domain is GAGVSQSPSNKVTEKGKDVELRCDPISGHTALYWYRQSLGQGLEFLIYFQGNSAPDKSGLPSDRFSAERTGGSVSTLTIQRTQQEDSAVYLCASSLLTNLQETQYFGPGTRLLVL.

The DNA for the CDR3 is TGTGCCAGCAGTAAAGACCGGGGAAGCACAGATACGCAGTATTTT. It yields the protein CASSKDRGSTDTQYF. The chain couples TRBV11-2 to TRBJ2-3, with D possibly TRBD2 on 5 matching bases. The CDR3 totals 15 residues. With 6 bases removed from V and 0 bases from J, the gap between germline ends came to 13 bases. CDR1 is SGHAT, CDR2 FQNNGV, per germline.

This clonotype was seen a few times. This rearrangement joins TRBV7-6 to TRBJ2-7; D may correspond to TRBD1 or TRBD2 (5 bases each). The V end lost 5 bases, the J end lost 1 base, and 12 bases lay between the germline ends. CDR3 length: 14 residues. CDR1 is SGHVS, CDR2 FNYEAQ, per germline. CDR3 sequence reads: CASSKPGRSYEQYF. In DNA, the CDR3 is TGTGCCAGCAGCAAACCGGGACGGTCCTACGAGCAGTACTTC.

V is TRBV20-1 and J is TRBJ1-1, with 9 bases lining up with TRBD1. CDR1 and CDR2 (germline): DFQATT, SNEGSKA (reference sequence). V lost 4 bases and J lost 6; bases outside the gene matches: 6. There are 13 residues in the CDR3. The CDR3 sequence is CSATQGARSEAFF. CDR3 nucleotide sequence: TGCAGTGCTACACAGGGGGCAAGATCTGAAGCTTTCTTT.

This clonotype has a handful of counts. This chain's CDR3 is CASSRDSAYNEQFF. CDR3 bases: TGTGCCAGCAGCCGGGACTCAGCCTACAATGAGCAGTTCTTC. The chain combines TRBV6-5 with TRBJ2-1; weak D call: TRBD2 (6 bases). The CDR3 runs 14 residues. V lost 6 bases to trimming and J lost 2 bases, with 11 bases between them. In germline, CDR1 is MNHEY, CDR2 SVGAGI.

This clonotype has just a few counts. The J gene is TRBJ2-3, the V gene TRBV9; 8 positions agree with TRBD2. CDR3 length: 16 amino acids. J gave up 2 bases and V 1 base, and 6 bases lay outside the gene matches. Germline lookup yields CDR1 SGDLS and CDR2 YYNGEE. The chain's CDR3 is CASSVTGLATTDTQYF. In DNA form, the CDR3 reads TGTGCCAGCAGCGTAACAGGACTAGCCACCACAGATACGCAGTATTTT.

The chain joins TRBV10-3 to TRBJ2-7, with D possibly TRBD2 on 5 matching bases. The CDR3 is made up of 13 amino acids. Trimming took off 10 bases at V and 0 bases at J, with 13 bases between the two ends. CDR1 is ENHRY, CDR2 SYGVKD, per germline. The CDR3 DNA reads TGTGCCACCAAACAAGGGAGCTCCTACGAGCAGTACTTC. This gives the protein CATKQGSSYEQYF.

This clonotype was seen at least ten times. The chain joins TRBV7-2 to TRBJ1-2; 7 nucleotides match TRBD1. The CDR3 loop spans 13 amino acids. In germline, CDR1 is SGHTA, CDR2 FQGNSA. Losses at the gene ends were 4 bases for V and 8 bases for J; bases not matched to a gene: 7. The chain's CDR3 is CASSSANRGGYTF. The CDR3 DNA sequence: TGTGCCAGCAGCTCCGCAAACAGGGGCGGCTACACCTTC.

Many counts were recorded for this clonotype. In nucleotides, the CDR3 is TGCAGTGCTAGGGCTCCCAACCAAGAGACCCAGTACTTC. Encoded protein: CSARAPNQETQYF. The rearrangement uses TRBV20-1 and TRBJ2-5; D is unclear. Trimming left V 3 bases short and J 0 bases short, with 8 bases between. Germline V gene data show CDR1 as DFQATT and CDR2 as SNEGSKA (reference sequence). The CDR3 is 13 residues long.

This chain joins TRBV4-1 and TRBJ2-1; tentatively, D is TRBD2 (6 bases). Trimming left V 0 bases short and J 9 bases short, with 9 bases between. Germline CDR1 is MGHRA and CDR2 is YSYEKL. The CDR3 totals 13 residues. The CDR3 DNA is TGCGCCAGCAGCCAAGAAATAGCGGTTGAGCAGTTCTTC. Residues: CASSQEIAVEQFF.

The genes are TRBV28 and TRBJ1-2; D is unresolved. The V gene lost 5 bases and the J gene lost 7 bases, with 14 bases spanning the gap. This CDR3 comprises 13 residues. Per germline, CDR1 MDHEN and CDR2 SYDVKM. The CDR3 nucleotides read TGTGCCAGCAGTCTACACAGTCCAGGTGGCTACACCTTC. This encodes CASSLHSPGGYTF.

This clonotype was seen a handful of times. The chain links TRBV4-3 to TRBJ2-2; D unresolved. The V and J ends lost 0 bases and 3 bases respectively, with 5 bases between them. The CDR3 length is 14 residues. Germline V gives CDR1 LGHNA, CDR2 YSLEER. CDR3 nucleotides: TGCGCCAGCAGCCAAGAGGTCTACACCGGGGAGCTGTTTTTT. The encoded protein is CASSQEVYTGELFF.

The chain combines TRBV5-6 with TRBJ2-1; possibly TRBD2 for D (7 bases). The CDR3 consists of 14 residues. The V gene lost 3 bases and the J gene lost 10 bases, with 17 bases spanning the gap. The V gene's germline CDR1 is SGHDT and CDR2 YYEEEE. The CDR3 loop reads CASSWSRGAREQFF. As DNA, the CDR3 is TGTGCCAGCAGCTGGAGCCGGGGGGCCCGGGAGCAGTTCTTC.